Below, 15 T cell receptor beta chains from the same sample are listed, as sequenced in a study of early stage breast cancer tumors. Method: immunoSEQ multiplex PCR; TCRdb's copy keeps in-frame clones and lacks some. The sample yields approximately 14,000 clones, less than 85% seen once. Material for sequencing was normal breast tissue next to the tumor. The receptors were gathered from a person aged 30 to 40 with breast cancer.

The chain uses TRBV7-8 and TRBJ2-4, with a weak D call TRBD2 (5 bases). The CDR3 is 13 residues long. Germline V gives CDR1 SGHVS, CDR2 FQNEAQ. With 5 bases removed from V and 5 bases from J, the gap between germline ends came to 10 bases. The CDR3 DNA reads as TGTGCCAGCAGCGCCATCGGGGAAAACATTCAGTACTTC. It encodes CASSAIGENIQYF.

This rearrangement joins TRBV5-8 to TRBJ1-1, with D maybe TRBD1 (5 bases). Germline V CDR1 and CDR2: SGHTS, YDEGEE. This CDR3 contains 15 residues. The V and J ends lost 3 bases and 1 base respectively, with 13 bases between them. The CDR3 coding sequence is TGTGCCAGCAGCTCGAGTCACGGGGGGAACACTGAAGCTTTCTTT. It codes for CASSSSHGGNTEAFF.

V usage is TRBV4-1 and J usage is TRBJ2-1; 10 bases line up with TRBD2. CDR1 is MGHRA, CDR2 YSYEKL, per germline. This CDR3 has 18 amino acids. Trimming at V came to 1 base and at J to 0 bases, leaving 6 bases not matched to a gene. The DNA for the CDR3 is TGCGCCAGCAGCCAAGGAACTAGCGGGATACGCTCCTACAATGAGCAGTTCTTC. Protein sequence: CASSQGTSGIRSYNEQFF.

This clone was observed a single time. The rearrangement joins TRBV10-2 to TRBJ1-1; TRBD1 aligns across 7 bases. With V trimmed by 1 base and J by 4 bases, 3 bases remained unmatched. Germline V gene lookup returns CDR1 WSHSY and CDR2 SAAADI. The CDR3 has 14 residues. In DNA, the CDR3 is TGCGCCAGCAGTGAGTTGGACAGGCGCACTGAAGCTTTCTTT. Its protein is CASSELDRRTEAFF.

A few counts support this clone. V is TRBV30 and J is TRBJ1-5; D perhaps matches TRBD1 (5 bases). The CDR3 loop spans 13 amino acids. V lost 1 base to trimming and J lost 6 bases, with 10 bases between them. Germline CDR1 GTSNPN, CDR2 SVGIG (reference sequence). The CDR3 protein is CAWSAGLGQPQHF. In DNA, the CDR3 is TGTGCCTGGAGTGCGGGGCTTGGTCAGCCCCAGCATTTT.

This chain connects TRBV7-9 to TRBJ2-7; 9 nucleotides match TRBD2. Germline assignment: CDR1 SEHNR and CDR2 FQNEAQ (reference sequence). V lost 3 bases to trimming and J lost 5 bases; unmatched junction nucleotides: 8. The CDR3 length is 15 residues. CDR3 amino acids: CASSFGVGGRDEQYF. The CDR3 DNA reads TGTGCCAGCAGCTTCGGGGTTGGCGGGAGGGACGAGCAGTACTTC.

This rearrangement joins TRBV30 to TRBJ1-5; 7 nucleotides line up with TRBD1. CDR1 and CDR2 (germline): GTSNPN, SVGIG (reference sequence). The CDR3 is 12 amino acids. V lost 3 bases to trimming and J lost 9 bases; unmatched junction nucleotides: 5. The CDR3 coding sequence is TGTGCCTGGAGGCCCCAGGGGGGGCCCCAGCATTTT. Translation: CAWRPQGGPQHF.

The J gene is TRBJ2-1, the V gene TRBV4-2; possibly TRBD1 for D (5 bases). Per germline, CDR1 LGHNA and CDR2 YNFKEQ. V was cut by 4 bases and J by 7 bases, with 17 bases left in between. The CDR3 extends over 15 amino acids. The CDR3 DNA is TGTGCCAGCAGCCCCTACTTGACAGATCCTAATGAGCAGTTCTTC. Its protein is CASSPYLTDPNEQFF.

The chain carries TRBV7-2 and TRBJ1-1; TRBD1 aligns across 7 bases. J gave up 1 base and V 2 bases, and 7 bases lay outside the gene matches. The CDR3 length is 16 residues. From germline, CDR1 is SGHTA and CDR2 FQGNSA. CDR3: CASSLTGAVTNTEAFF. CDR3 nucleotides: TGTGCCAGCAGCTTAACAGGGGCGGTGACGAACACTGAAGCTTTCTTT.

This chain links TRBV5-6 with TRBJ1-1; D not certain. CDR1 is SGHDT, CDR2 YYEEEE, per germline. Trimming shortened V by 2 bases and J by 0 bases, and 11 bases separated the two germline ends. The CDR3 has 15 residues. The CDR3 DNA reads TGTGCCAGCAGCTTCCCGCCCACTATGAACACTGAAGCTTTCTTT. Its protein product is CASSFPPTMNTEAFF.

The rearrangement uses TRBV5-4 and TRBJ2-2; tentatively, D is TRBD2 (5 bases). The CDR3 is 17 residues long. Germline CDR1 reads SGHNT; CDR2 reads YYREEE (reference sequence). With 0 bases removed from V and 4 bases from J, the gap between germline ends came to 16 bases. Here the CDR3 reads CASSLASSGASTGELFF. The CDR3 region has the DNA TGTGCCAGCAGCTTGGCGTCGAGCGGAGCCAGCACCGGGGAGCTGTTTTTT. Full variable domain (rest looked up from reference TRBV5-4 and TRBJ2-2): ETGVTQSPTHLIKTRGQQVTLRCSSQSGHNTVSWYQQALGQGPQFIFQYYREEENGRGNFPPRFSGLQFPNYSSELNVNALELDDSALYLCASSLASSGASTGELFFGEGSRLTVL.

This clone occurred once. The V call is TRBV7-9, the J call TRBJ2-7; TRBD2 agrees at 8 bases. J lost 0 bases, V lost 5 bases, and 9 bases had no gene match. This CDR3 is 16 amino acids long. From germline, CDR1 is SEHNR and CDR2 FQNEAQ (reference sequence). In nucleotides, the CDR3 is TGTGCCAGCAGCATTAAACCGGGACTAGTCTCCTACGAGCAGTACTTC. Translation gives CASSIKPGLVSYEQYF.

The chain recombines TRBV7-8 with TRBJ1-1; no clear D. CDR1 and CDR2 (germline): SGHVS, FQNEAQ. Trimming cost V 4 bases and J 11 bases, with 14 bases left between them. The CDR3 is made up of 12 amino acids. The CDR3: CASSSPVTGAFF. The CDR3 DNA reads as TGTGCCAGCAGCTCCCCTGTCACGGGGGCTTTCTTT.

V usage is TRBV19 and J usage is TRBJ1-1, with D uncertain. This CDR3 region has 14 residues. The V gene's germline CDR1 is LNHDA and CDR2 SQIVND (reference sequence). The V end was cut by 3 bases, the J end by 4 bases, with 12 bases between. The CDR3 is CASSITGGGTEAFF. The CDR3 DNA sequence: TGTGCCAGTAGTATTACGGGAGGCGGCACTGAAGCTTTCTTT.

CDR3 DNA sequence: TGTGCCAGCAGCTTAGGCCCGGGACAGGGGTACGAGCAGTACTTC. Translated: CASSLGPGQGYEQYF. The V gene is TRBV7-9, the J gene TRBJ2-7; 10 nucleotides line up with TRBD1. This CDR3 comprises 15 residues. CDR1 is SEHNR and CDR2 is FQNEAQ in the germline V gene (reference sequence). Unmatched junction bases numbered 4, after V lost 1 base and J lost 4 bases.